A selection of T cell receptor beta chains follows, all from one sample in a study of shared clonotypes between healthy human individuals. The assay was immunoSEQ multiplex PCR, and TCRdb's table has in-frame clones only and misses some. The sample has approximately 1,500,000 clones, 95% to 99% seen once. Sequenced: naive CD4+ T cells sorted from blood. All receptors derive from a man younger than 40 in good health. CDR3s include the opening cysteine and the closing phenylalanine or tryptophan. A D gene is named only where the DNA matches it firmly. Only some rows state a clone size, as once, few, many or a class for expanded clones.

TRBJ2-7,.,TRBD2,TRBV7-9,CASSVWWEGHYEQYF,TGTGCCAGCAGCGTCTGGTGGGAGGGCCACTACGAGCAGTACTTC
TRBJ2-7,.,TRBD1,TRBV7-9,CASSLGTGGGPYEQYF,TGTGCCAGCAGCTTAGGGACAGGAGGAGGTCCCTACGAGCAGTACTTC
TRBJ2-5,.,.,TRBV18,CASSPPTPGYQETQYF,TGTGCCAGCTCACCACCCACTCCGGGGTACCAAGAGACCCAGTACTTC
TRBJ2-7,once,.,TRBV29-1,CSVGLSGEQYF,TGCAGCGTGGGCCTTTCGGGGGAGCAGTACTTC
TRBJ1-5,.,.,TRBV27,CASSLGAGGNQPQHF,TGTGCCAGCAGTTTAGGTGCTGGGGGCAATCAGCCCCAGCATTTT
TRBJ2-1,.,.,TRBV6-5,CASSSRFSGAYNEQFF,TGTGCCAGCAGTTCCAGGTTTAGCGGAGCCTACAATGAGCAGTTCTTC
TRBJ1-1,.,.,TRBV19,CASSIRAEAFF,TGTGCCAGTAGTATCAGGGCTGAAGCTTTCTTT
TRBJ2-1,.,TRBD2,TRBV5-4,CASSFRRGARNEQFF,TGTGCCAGCAGCTTCAGGCGGGGGGCCCGAAATGAGCAGTTCTTC
TRBJ2-1,.,.,TRBV7-6,CASSPAPSNNEQFF,TGTGCCAGCAGCCCGGCGCCAAGCAACAATGAGCAGTTCTTC
TRBJ2-7,.,TRBD1,TRBV7-2,CASRTGGFDEQYF,TGTGCCAGTAGGACAGGGGGCTTTGACGAGCAGTACTTC
TRBJ2-4,.,.,TRBV11-2,CASSLNREGIQYF,TGTGCCAGCAGTCTTAACAGGGAGGGCATTCAGTACTTC
TRBJ1-1,.,.,TRBV18,CASSPPMGQNTEAFF,TGTGCCAGCTCACCCCCTATGGGACAGAACACTGAAGCTTTCTTT
TRBJ2-7,.,.,TRBV7-2,CASSQRGRQYF,TGTGCCAGCAGCCAAAGAGGGAGACAGTACTTC
TRBJ1-4,.,.,TRBV5-1,CASSLNSEKLFF,TGCGCCAGCAGCTTAAACAGCGAAAAACTGTTTTTT
TRBJ1-5,.,.,TRBV4-1,CASSHTPSGRGQPQHF,TGCGCCAGCAGCCATACCCCTTCGGGCAGAGGCCAGCCCCAGCATTTT
TRBJ2-2,.,TRBD2,TRBV11-2,CASSKTLGLAGTGELFF,TGTGCCAGCAGCAAAACATTGGGACTAGCGGGAACCGGGGAGCTGTTTTTT
TRBJ1-4,.,.,TRBV6-5,CASSWTATNEKLFF,TGTGCCAGCAGTTGGACCGCAACTAATGAAAAACTGTTTTTT